The clone carrying this T cell receptor (beta chain) was found once. Antigen: not known. This may stem from a read error, because a much larger clone lies one nucleotide away. This sample was taken from a study of blood T cells in healthy people across ages. Study-wide results and caveats: Shifts in expanded clonotypes may have been confounded by donor CMV status, which was unknown. A strong correlation was seen between TCR beta diversity and naive T cell percentage.

Isolated per sample were at least 7 million PBMCs. The length of the CDR3 is 15 residues. Germline lookup yields CDR1 SGHRS and CDR2 YFSETQ. The V end lost 2 bases, the J end lost 1 base, and 12 bases lay between the germline ends. With a J-beta primer mix and a sample-barcoded 5' primer, a second PCR ran roughly 6 to 11 cycles. TCRdb ran MiXCR on the 5' RACE reads and lists one entry per CDR3 protein. Among hundreds of thousands of distinct CDR3 sequences listed, less than 60% were seen once. The chain has TRBV5-1 and TRBJ1-2; D call uncertain. The receptor was isolated from a man of 80 years or more in good health. The sequenced sample consisted of blood. CDR3 coding DNA: TGCGCCAGCAGCTTTAGGCGCGGGGTTAACTATGGCTACACCTTC. Translation: CASSFRRGVNYGYTF.